This paragraph covers one T cell receptor (beta chain) sequence. Its antigen remains unidentified. Losses at the gene ends were 0 bases for V and 4 bases for J; bases not matched to a gene: 7. CDR1 and CDR2 (germline): KGHSH, LQKENI. This CDR3 is 16 amino acids long. Assays examined approximately 99,000 TCR templates per sample. Profiled with immunoSEQ multiplex PCR; TCRdb holds only in-frame clones, not every one. The table has under 110,000 clones, 92% seen once; the top ten hold more than 10%. The sample comes from a study of siplizumab effects on memory and regulatory T cells. General study findings and limits: Alloreactive sequences that could be traced to unstimulated CD4+ memory cells showed a significant reduction under siplizumab. The majority of clones, roughly 75-96% of proliferating CD4+ or CD8+ clones, lacked an assignable naive or memory phenotype.

Sequencing used non-Treg CD4+ T cells sorted from blood. The clonotype originates from a human donor in good health. The chain links TRBV18 to TRBJ2-3; TRBD2 matches at 7 bases. DNA of the CDR3: TGTGCCAGCTCACCACCAGGCGGGAGAGGCCCAGATACGCAGTATTTT. It specifies CASSPPGGRGPDTQYF. The full variable domain, completed using reference TRBV18 and TRBJ2-3, is NAGVMQNPRHLVRRRGQEARLRCSPMKGHSHVYWYRQLPEEGLKFMVYLQKENIIDESGMPKERFSAEFPKEGPSILRIQQVVRGDSAAYFCASSPPGGRGPDTQYFGPGTRLTVL.